The 26 T cell receptor beta chains reported below all come from one sample, sequenced in a study of OX40 agonist ivuxolimab in advanced cancers. Libraries were made using the immunoSEQ multiplex PCR assay. Here the immuneACCESS table is served through TCRdb, limited to in-frame sequences with V and J called. Missing clones are a known gap in these copies; in checked studies unresolved V genes cover under half, and the rest lacks a known reason. The sample includes roughly 65,000 clones, with around 81% observed a single time. The top ten hold about 3.5% of the sample. This specimen was CD4+ or CD8+ T cells sorted from blood, taken in a trial of the OX40 agonist ivuxolimab. These receptors originate from an adult with an advanced solid tumor such as melanoma, head and neck, liver or kidney cancer.

The chain has TRBV7-2 and TRBJ2-5; 9 nucleotides align to TRBD2. Germline V gene data show CDR1 as SGHTA and CDR2 as FQGNSA. V was pared by 1 base and J by 5 bases, with 8 bases of the junction left unmatched. This CDR3 has 16 residues. The CDR3 reads CASSLVLAGGGETQYF. The CDR3 coding sequence is TGTGCCAGCAGCTTAGTTCTGGCGGGAGGGGGGGAGACCCAGTACTTC.

The chain links TRBV4-3 to TRBJ2-1; no firm D call. Trimming removed 0 bases at V and 2 bases at J, with 14 bases between. The CDR3 is 17 residues long. The V gene's germline CDR1 is LGHNA and CDR2 YSLEER. CDR3 residues: CASSQELSDPTYNEQFF. The CDR3, as DNA: TGCGCCAGCAGCCAAGAGTTGAGCGACCCCACCTACAATGAGCAGTTCTTC.

The CDR3 region has the DNA TGTGCCTGGAGTGTACGCTCGGGAAATTCACCCCTCCACTTT. Amino acid sequence: CAWSVRSGNSPLHF. The chain employs TRBV30 and TRBJ1-6; D is ambiguous. The ends were cut back, 0 bases at V and 7 bases at J, with 10 bases in the middle. CDR1 and CDR2 (germline): GTSNPN, SVGIG (reference sequence). This CDR3 is built from 14 residues. The full variable domain, rest sourced from reference TRBV30 and TRBJ1-6, is SQTIHQWPATLVQPVGSPLSLECTVEGTSNPNLYWYRQAAGRGLQLLFYSVGIGQISSEVPQNLSASRPQDRQFILSSKKLLLSDSGFYLCAWSVRSGNSPLHFGNGTRLTVT.

This clone was counted a single time. The gene calls are TRBV15 and TRBJ2-1; 12 bases fit TRBD2. Germline trimming cut 4 bases from V and 8 bases from J; bases unmatched to any gene: 6. CDR3 length equals 15 residues. Germline CDR1 LNHNV, CDR2 YYDKDF (reference sequence). CDR3 loop: CATSTRLAGVYEQFF. In nucleotides, the CDR3 is TGTGCCACCAGCACAAGACTAGCGGGAGTCTATGAGCAGTTCTTC.

The rearrangement joins TRBV2 to TRBJ2-5, with D tentatively TRBD1 (6 bases). The J call may be faulty, since TRBJ2-7 better matches the DNA end. The CDR3 is made up of 13 amino acids. Germline CDR1 and CDR2: SNHLY and FYNNEI. CDR3 protein: CASRKGQFDEQYF. CDR3 bases: TGTGCCAGCAGGAAGGGACAATTTGACGAGCAGTACTTC.

The rearrangement links TRBV2 to TRBJ2-2; D is possibly TRBD2 (5 bases). Germline CDR1 reads SNHLY; CDR2 reads FYNNEI. The CDR3 loop spans 16 amino acids. Trimming pared 0 bases from V and 6 bases from J, leaving 14 bases between. CDR3 loop: CASSEALLVYAGELFF. In DNA form, the CDR3 reads TGTGCCAGCAGTGAAGCCCTACTAGTCTATGCCGGGGAGCTGTTTTTT.

The V call is TRBV28, the J call TRBJ2-6; the D is unclear. The V gene lost 1 base and the J gene lost 4 bases, with 8 bases spanning the gap. The length of the CDR3 is 15 residues. Germline CDR1 MDHEN, CDR2 SYDVKM. The CDR3 sequence: CASSLSGLGANVLTF. The CDR3 nucleotides read TGTGCCAGCAGTTTATCTGGGCTCGGGGCCAACGTCCTGACTTTC. The whole variable domain, filled in from reference TRBV28 and TRBJ2-6, reads DVKVTQSSRYLVKRTGEKVFLECVQDMDHENMFWYRQDPGLGLRLIYFSYDVKMKEKGDIPEGYSVSREKKERFSLILESASTNQTSMYLCASSLSGLGANVLTFGAGSRLTVL.

The chain carries TRBV4-1 and TRBJ2-2; 13 bases agree with TRBD2. The trim removed 1 base at V and 4 bases at J, leaving 6 bases unmatched. The CDR3 is 18 amino acids. Germline V gene lookup returns CDR1 MGHRA and CDR2 YSYEKL. CDR3 amino acids: CASSQAGLAGVGTGELFF. The CDR3 nucleotides read TGCGCCAGCAGCCAAGCTGGACTAGCGGGAGTTGGCACCGGGGAGCTGTTTTTT.

The chain uses TRBV28 and TRBJ2-7; the D is unclear. Trimming took 2 bases from V and 3 from J, leaving 11 bases between them. The length of the CDR3 is 14 residues. Germline lookup yields CDR1 MDHEN and CDR2 SYDVKM. The CDR3 loop reads CASSLRAVHYEQYF. DNA of the CDR3: TGTGCCAGCAGTTTAAGGGCAGTTCACTACGAGCAGTACTTC.

This chain joins TRBV5-4 and TRBJ1-1; D unclear. Per germline, CDR1 SGHNT and CDR2 YYREEE (reference sequence). This CDR3 region has 11 residues. The germline V and J ends were trimmed by 2 bases and 6 bases, with 5 bases remaining between them. CDR3 sequence reads: CASSLGPEAFF. The CDR3, as DNA: TGTGCCAGCAGCTTAGGCCCTGAAGCTTTCTTT.

This clone was recorded once. This chain uses TRBV20-1 with TRBJ2-7, with D possibly TRBD1 on 6 matching bases. The germline CDR1 and CDR2 sequences are DFQATT and SNEGSKA (reference sequence). The CDR3 spans 11 residues. V lost 5 bases to trimming and J lost 4 bases, with 9 bases between them. In nucleotides, the CDR3 is TGCAGTGCTGGGGGCAGGTACGAGCAGTACTTC. Amino acids: CSAGGRYEQYF.

CDR3 bases: TGTGCCAGCAGCGTAGTGGGAAGAGGGGCCCGGGAGCTGTTTTTT. Translation: CASSVVGRGARELFF. This chain joins TRBV9 and TRBJ2-2; the D gene could be TRBD1 or TRBD2 (5 bases each). The germline V and J ends were trimmed by 0 bases and 9 bases, with 15 bases remaining between them. There are 15 residues in the CDR3. Germline assignment: CDR1 SGDLS and CDR2 YYNGEE.

There are a few counts of this clone. The V call is TRBV5-6, the J call TRBJ2-2, with D perhaps TRBD1 (6 bases). V was clipped by 4 bases and J by 4 bases, with 17 bases between them. Germline CDR1 and CDR2: SGHDT and YYEEEE. The CDR3 is made up of 16 amino acids. The CDR3, as DNA: TGTGCCAGCAGCCTCATAGGGGGAGTGGGCACCGGGGAGCTGTTTTTT. Protein: CASSLIGGVGTGELFF.

The chain couples TRBV2 to TRBJ2-1; no reliable D call. Trimming pared 2 bases from V and 4 bases from J, leaving 6 bases between. This CDR3 has 13 residues. CDR1 and CDR2 from the germline V gene are SNHLY and FYNNEI. The CDR3 reads CASSEPYYNEQFF. The DNA for the CDR3 is TGTGCCAGCAGTGAACCATATTACAATGAGCAGTTCTTC.

The chain is built from TRBV15 and TRBJ2-7; tentative D call: TRBD2 (5 bases). CDR1 and CDR2 from the germline V gene are LNHNV and YYDKDF (reference sequence). Trimming removed 5 bases from V and 3 bases from J, with 23 bases in between. The length of the CDR3 is 17 residues. This chain's CDR3 is CATSPRDSNSGFYEQYF. The DNA of the CDR3 is TGTGCCACCAGCCCGCGCGATTCCAACTCGGGATTCTACGAGCAGTACTTC.

The chain employs TRBV7-9 and TRBJ2-7; no firm D call. V was shortened by 1 base and J by 1 base, with 8 bases between the two germline ends. Germline V gives CDR1 SEHNR, CDR2 FQNEAQ (reference sequence). This CDR3 is built from 14 residues. In DNA form, the CDR3 reads TGTGCCAGCAGCTTAGGGCAGGTATCCTACGAGCAGTACTTC. This gives the protein CASSLGQVSYEQYF. Full variable domain (outside the CDR3, taken from reference TRBV7-9 and TRBJ2-7): DTGVSQNPRHKITKRGQNVTFRCDPISEHNRLYWYRQTLGQGPEFLTYFQNEAQLEKSRLLSDRFSAERPKGSFSTLEIQRTEQGDSAMYLCASSLGQVSYEQYFGPGTRLTVT.

The rearrangement uses TRBV4-2 and TRBJ1-2; no clear D gene. The CDR3 has 14 amino acids. CDR1 is LGHNA and CDR2 is YNFKEQ in the germline V gene. V gave up 5 bases and J gave up 4 bases, with 14 bases separating them. CDR3 sequence: CASSLVKVTYGYTF. CDR3 DNA: TGTGCCAGCAGCTTGGTGAAGGTAACCTATGGCTACACCTTC.

The rearrangement joins TRBV28 to TRBJ2-7, with a weak D call TRBD2 (6 bases). The germline V and J ends were trimmed by 3 bases and 3 bases, with 9 bases remaining between them. Germline V lookup: CDR1 MDHEN, CDR2 SYDVKM. The CDR3 is 13 residues long. CDR3 in amino acids: CASSLTSGYEQYF. The CDR3 nucleotides are TGTGCCAGCAGTTTGACTAGTGGCTACGAGCAGTACTTC.

This chain uses TRBV18 with TRBJ1-1; weak D call: TRBD1 (5 bases). Trimming stripped 3 bases from V and 10 bases from J, with 15 bases between. The CDR3 length is 13 residues. Germline-derived CDR1 and CDR2 are KGHSH and LQKENI. CDR3 amino acids: CASSPPAGSRAFF. The CDR3 DNA reads TGTGCCAGCTCACCGCCGGCAGGGAGTCGAGCTTTCTTT.

This clone has just one count. The V gene is TRBV19, the J gene TRBJ2-3; D remains ambiguous. Trimming removed 3 bases at V and 3 bases at J, with 22 bases between. The V gene's germline CDR1 is LNHDA and CDR2 SQIVND (reference sequence). The CDR3 length is 18 residues. Here the CDR3 DNA reads TGTGCCAGTAGTATTTACTTTAGAATACTCAGGTGGACAGATACGCAGTATTTT. Encoded protein: CASSIYFRILRWTDTQYF.

This clone appeared a single time. The chain uses TRBV11-3 and TRBJ2-6; D is uncertain. Germline lookup yields CDR1 SGHNT and CDR2 YENEEA. CDR3 length equals 13 residues. The V gene lost 3 bases and the J gene lost 0 bases, with 0 bases spanning the gap. CDR3 in DNA: TGTGCCAGCAGCTTCTCTGGGGCCAACGTCCTGACTTTC. This sequence encodes CASSFSGANVLTF. The whole variable domain, remainder taken from reference TRBV11-3 and TRBJ2-6, is EAGVVQSPRYKIIEKKQPVAFWCNPISGHNTLYWYLQNLGQGPELLIRYENEEAVDDSQLPKDRFSAERLKGVDSTLKIQPAELGDSAVYLCASSFSGANVLTFGAGSRLTVL.

V gene TRBV19 combines with J gene TRBJ2-2; 9 bases are shared with TRBD1. In germline, CDR1 is LNHDA, CDR2 SQIVND (reference sequence). The trim removed 0 bases at V and 2 bases at J, leaving 7 bases unmatched. This CDR3 is 18 amino acids long. In nucleotides, the CDR3 is TGTGCCAGTAGTATAGATGAGGCGGGACAGGGCAACACCGGGGAGCTGTTTTTT. This encodes CASSIDEAGQGNTGELFF.

The chain recombines TRBV27 with TRBJ2-2; 9 positions match TRBD2. The germline gives CDR1 MNHEY, CDR2 SMNVEV (reference sequence). The CDR3 has 19 amino acids. V dropped 5 bases and J dropped 6; count of bases not matched to a gene: 19. CDR3 sequence reads: CASSPNLGVVAGAPGELFF. The CDR3 bases are TGTGCCAGCAGTCCAAACCTCGGGGTGGTAGCGGGAGCACCCGGGGAGCTGTTTTTT.

V is TRBV27 and J is TRBJ2-2; tentatively, D is TRBD2 (6 bases). The length of the CDR3 is 16 residues. Trimming removed 0 bases from V and 6 bases from J, with 14 bases in between. The V gene's germline CDR1 is MNHEY and CDR2 SMNVEV (reference sequence). The CDR3 sequence is CASSLSPVEGAGELFF. The CDR3 DNA sequence: TGTGCCAGCAGTTTATCCCCTGTGGAGGGTGCCGGGGAGCTGTTTTTT.

V is TRBV30 and J is TRBJ2-3; TRBD2 is a possible D gene (5 bases). Trimming pared 4 bases from V and 2 bases from J, leaving 16 bases between. Germline V gives CDR1 GTSNPN, CDR2 SVGIG (reference sequence). There are 15 residues in the CDR3. The CDR3 is CAWNLGLPPTDTQYF. Here the CDR3 DNA reads TGTGCCTGGAACCTAGGACTCCCCCCCACAGATACGCAGTATTTT.

The J gene is TRBJ2-3, the V gene TRBV11-3, with unresolved D. The V end was cut by 2 bases, the J end by 1 base, with 7 bases between. CDR1 and CDR2 (germline): SGHNT, YENEEA. The CDR3 loop spans 14 amino acids. Here the CDR3 reads CASSLSSRTDTQYF. DNA for the CDR3: TGTGCCAGCAGCTTATCTTCCCGCACAGATACGCAGTATTTT.